The 25 T cell receptor beta chains below all came from one sample that was sequenced in a study of blood T cell repertoires in COVID-19. The data were produced by immunoSEQ multiplex PCR, yet TCRdb's version contains in-frame clones alone and is incomplete. The sample lists 150,000 to 200,000 clones, about 78% occurring once. The sample consisted of peripheral blood. These receptors were taken from a woman aged 45-65 years with active or convalescent COVID-19.

The V call is TRBV14, the J call TRBJ1-3, with D hard to call. The germline CDR1 and CDR2 sequences are SGHDN and FVKESK. This CDR3 region has 13 residues. V lost 4 bases to trimming and J lost 4 bases, with 8 bases between them. The chain's CDR3 is CASSPRWGNTIYF. DNA for the CDR3: TGTGCCAGCAGCCCGCGTTGGGGAAACACCATATATTTT.

The J gene is TRBJ2-1, the V gene TRBV6-6; 12 bases match TRBD2. Trimming took 5 bases from V and 4 from J; bases not matched to a gene: 9. The CDR3 has 17 amino acids. Germline values: CDR1 MNHNY, CDR2 SVGAGI (reference sequence). DNA for the CDR3: TGTGCCAGCAGTCCCGTGGGGACTAGCGGGTATTACAATGAGCAGTTCTTC. It yields the protein CASSPVGTSGYYNEQFF.

This clone was recorded once. The chain employs TRBV29-1 and TRBJ2-6, with D perhaps matching TRBD2 (5 bases). Trimming pared 4 bases from V and 0 bases from J, leaving 13 bases between. The CDR3 has 16 amino acids. Germline values: CDR1 SQVTM, CDR2 ANQGSEA. The CDR3 DNA follows: TGCAGCGTTGTTATAGCGCAGAGCTCTGGGGCCAACGTCCTGACTTTC. Residues: CSVVIAQSSGANVLTF.

The rearrangement joins TRBV28 to TRBJ1-1; D may be TRBD1 (6 bases). Germline assignment: CDR1 MDHEN and CDR2 SYDVKM. V lost 5 bases and J 1 base, leaving 14 bases between the germline ends. CDR3 length equals 15 residues. CDR3: CASSLLPGQNTEAFF. Written as DNA, the CDR3 is TGTGCCAGCAGTCTACTCCCGGGACAGAACACTGAAGCTTTCTTT.

The chain combines TRBV13 with TRBJ2-7; TRBD1 aligns across 8 bases. This CDR3 contains 15 residues. Germline lookup yields CDR1 PRHDT and CDR2 FYEKMQ (reference sequence). The trim removed 5 bases at V and 2 bases at J, leaving 8 bases unmatched. The chain's CDR3 is CASSLDRGRAYEQYF. CDR3 bases: TGTGCCAGCAGCCTCGACAGGGGCAGAGCCTACGAGCAGTACTTC.

This clone was seen a single time. This chain joins TRBV28 and TRBJ2-1; D gene uncertain. The CDR3 covers 14 residues. V was trimmed by 2 bases and J by 4 bases, leaving 9 bases between them. Germline values: CDR1 MDHEN, CDR2 SYDVKM. The CDR3 loop reads CASSLKRFYNEQFF. As DNA, the CDR3 is TGTGCCAGCAGTTTAAAGAGGTTTTACAATGAGCAGTTCTTC.

This chain joins TRBV11-1 and TRBJ1-1; weak D call: TRBD1 (6 bases). V gave up 1 base and J gave up 4 bases, with 13 bases separating them. The CDR3 length is 15 residues. Germline V gene lookup returns CDR1 SGHAT and CDR2 FQDESV (reference sequence). CDR3 sequence: CASSLVAGAGTEAFF. The CDR3, as DNA: TGTGCCAGCAGCTTAGTCGCAGGGGCCGGCACTGAAGCTTTCTTT.

This chain connects TRBV28 to TRBJ1-6; tentatively, D is TRBD1 (6 bases). Germline CDR1 and CDR2: MDHEN and SYDVKM. The CDR3 totals 17 residues. V lost 5 bases, J lost 0 bases, and 14 bases lay in between. The CDR3 reads CASSQVRGSSYNSPLHF. In DNA, the CDR3 is TGTGCCAGCAGTCAAGTCAGGGGAAGCTCCTATAATTCACCCCTCCACTTT.

With regard to this clone: The same CDR3 can be traced to other DNA sequences in this sample. V usage is TRBV19 and J usage is TRBJ1-5; 7 bases are a match to TRBD1. CDR3 length: 14 amino acids. The junction had 4 bases not matched to a gene; V was cut back by 4 bases and J by 4 bases. Per germline, CDR1 LNHDA and CDR2 SQIVND (reference sequence). The CDR3 sequence is CASSTWTGNQPQHF. DNA of the CDR3: TGTGCCAGTAGTACATGGACAGGAAATCAGCCCCAGCATTTT. The whole variable domain, filled in from reference TRBV19 and TRBJ1-5, reads DGGITQSPKYLFRKEGQNVTLSCEQNLNHDAMYWYRQDPGQGLRLIYYSQIVNDFQKGDIAEGYSVSREKKESFPLTVTSAQKNPTAFYLCASSTWTGNQPQHFGDGTRLSIL.

The J gene is TRBJ2-2, the V gene TRBV7-7; 10 nucleotides align to TRBD2. J lost 4 bases, V lost 4 bases, and 9 bases had no gene match. The CDR3 runs 17 residues. The V gene's germline CDR1 is SSHAT and CDR2 FNYEAQ (reference sequence). In nucleotides, the CDR3 is TGTGCCAGCAGCTCCGCTAGCGGGAGAGTGGGCACCGGGGAGCTGTTTTTT. This sequence encodes CASSSASGRVGTGELFF. Using reference TRBV7-7 and TRBJ2-2 for the parts outside the CDR3, the full variable domain is GAGVSQSPRYKVTKRGQDVTLRCDPISSHATLYWYQQALGQGPEFLTYFNYEAQPDKSGLPSDRFSAERPEGSISTLTIQRTEQRDSAMYRCASSSASGRVGTGELFFGEGSRLTVL.

The chain is built from TRBV27 and TRBJ2-7; 8 nucleotides align to TRBD1. J gave up 2 bases and V 5 bases, and 5 bases lay outside the gene matches. The CDR3 totals 14 residues. Germline V gene sequence: CDR1 MNHEY, CDR2 SMNVEV (reference sequence). The CDR3 is CASSPRQGPYEQYF. The CDR3 region has the DNA TGTGCCAGCAGTCCTCGACAGGGGCCCTACGAGCAGTACTTC.

CDR3: CASRTTAKYF. The CDR3 DNA follows: TGCGCCAGCAGGACTACCGCGAAATACTTC. The V call is TRBV4-1, the J call TRBJ2-7; D perhaps matches TRBD2 (5 bases). V was shortened by 6 bases and J by 13 bases, with 13 bases between the two germline ends. CDR3 size: 10 residues. CDR1 and CDR2 from the germline V gene are MGHRA and YSYEKL.

V gene TRBV12-3 or TRBV12-4 combines with J gene TRBJ1-1; 7 bases align to TRBD1. The trim removed 7 bases at V and 6 bases at J, leaving 8 bases unmatched. The CDR3 is 13 amino acids. The CDR3 spells CASTWTGRSEAFF. The DNA of the CDR3 is TGTGCCAGCACCTGGACAGGCCGGTCTGAAGCTTTCTTT.

The chain carries TRBV12-3 or TRBV12-4 and TRBJ1-1; D ambiguous. Trimming cost V 6 bases and J 11 bases, with 16 bases left between them. This CDR3 is built from 12 residues. The CDR3 nucleotides read TGTGCCAGCAGCCCTAAGCCGGGCGGGGCTTTCTTT. This codes for CASSPKPGGAFF.

This chain uses TRBV19 with TRBJ1-4; 7 bases agree with TRBD1. Germline-derived CDR1 and CDR2 are LNHDA and SQIVND (reference sequence). The length of the CDR3 is 15 residues. Trimming removed 6 bases from V and 8 bases from J; junction bases left unmatched: 12. The CDR3 region has the DNA TGTGCCAGTAGATCATCACAGGGGTCGAGCGAAAAACTGTTTTTT. Translation: CASRSSQGSSEKLFF.

V gene TRBV30 combines with J gene TRBJ1-5; TRBD1 agrees at 7 bases. CDR1 and CDR2 from the germline V gene are GTSNPN and SVGIG (reference sequence). This CDR3 region has 14 residues. V was clipped by 3 bases and J by 3 bases; unmatched bases: 5. CDR3 loop: CAWRPGTANQPQHF. CDR3 in DNA: TGTGCCTGGAGACCCGGGACAGCCAATCAGCCCCAGCATTTT.

V and J are TRBV2 and TRBJ1-1, with 7 bases matching TRBD1. V lost 5 bases to trimming and J lost 4 bases; unmatched junction nucleotides: 7. The germline V gene encodes CDR1 SNHLY and CDR2 FYNNEI. There are 14 residues in the CDR3. The CDR3 DNA is TGTGCCAGCAGTCACTACCGGGACAGCACTGAAGCTTTCTTT. It is translated as CASSHYRDSTEAFF.

The chain carries TRBV5-4 and TRBJ2-7, with a possible D match to TRBD2 (6 bases). Germline V gene sequence: CDR1 SGHNT, CDR2 YYREEE (reference sequence). The CDR3 sequence is 14 residues long. V lost 1 base and J 9 bases, leaving 17 bases between the germline ends. The CDR3 sequence: CASSLYSGSEGQYF. DNA of the CDR3: TGTGCCAGCAGCTTGTACAGCGGGTCTGAAGGGCAGTACTTC.

The V and J genes are TRBV10-1 and TRBJ1-2; maybe TRBD1 (6 bases). The CDR3 has 15 residues. Germline CDR1 WNHNN, CDR2 SYGVQD (reference sequence). Trimming removed 1 base at V and 3 bases at J, with 12 bases between. In DNA form, the CDR3 reads TGCGCCAGCAGTGAGTTGGGGGCCCCCTACTATGGCTACACCTTC. Translated: CASSELGAPYYGYTF.

Ten or more counts support this clone. The V call is TRBV28, the J call TRBJ1-5; D may be TRBD1 (6 bases). Germline V lookup: CDR1 MDHEN, CDR2 SYDVKM. CDR3 length equals 14 residues. V was cut by 5 bases and J by 7 bases, with 15 bases left in between. The CDR3, as DNA: TGTGCCAGCAGTCCGACCTACAGGGAACAGCCCCAGCATTTT. Its translation is CASSPTYREQPQHF.

The chain links TRBV6-5 to TRBJ1-2, with D tentatively TRBD1 (5 bases). The ends were cut back, 8 bases at V and 8 bases at J, with 21 bases in the middle. CDR3 length: 14 amino acids. Germline CDR1 is MNHEY and CDR2 is SVGAGI. CDR3: CASQGGVPMGGYTF. For the CDR3, the DNA is TGTGCCAGCCAGGGAGGAGTACCGATGGGGGGCTACACCTTC.

The rearrangement joins TRBV30 to TRBJ1-2; D ambiguous. Germline assignment: CDR1 GTSNPN and CDR2 SVGIG (reference sequence). V was clipped by 2 bases and J by 6 bases, with 13 bases between them. The CDR3 runs to 13 residues. The CDR3 bases are TGTGCCTGGAGTAGCGGTGTGGGGAATGGCTACACCTTC. It translates to CAWSSGVGNGYTF.

This rearrangement joins TRBV7-3 to TRBJ2-7; D uncertain. The CDR3 spans 13 residues. CDR1 is SGHTA, CDR2 FQGTGA, per germline. Trimming removed 2 bases from V and 6 bases from J, with 11 bases in between. The CDR3 sequence is CASSLSRSAEQYF. The DNA for the CDR3 is TGTGCCAGCAGCTTATCGAGGTCGGCCGAGCAGTACTTC. Based on the CDR3 plus reference TRBV7-3 and TRBJ2-7, the full variable domain is GAGVSQTPSNKVTEKGKYVELRCDPISGHTALYWYRQSLGQGPEFLIYFQGTGAADDSGLPNDRFFAVRPEGSVSTLKIQRTERGDSAVYLCASSLSRSAEQYFGPGTRLTVT.

The chain combines TRBV4-3 with TRBJ1-4; possible D gene TRBD1, 5 bases. Germline CDR1 reads LGHNA; CDR2 reads YSLEER. V lost 5 bases and J lost 5, with 15 bases in between. The CDR3 sequence is 15 residues long. Here the CDR3 DNA reads TGCGCCAGCAGCAAGAGGAGGGGTTGGAATGAAAAACTGTTTTTT. Amino acid sequence: CASSKRRGWNEKLFF.

This sequence joins TRBV19 and TRBJ1-6; TRBD1 aligns across 11 bases. V shed 5 bases, J shed 3 bases, and the junction held 9 bases outside the gene matches. This CDR3 spans 18 amino acids. Per germline, CDR1 LNHDA and CDR2 SQIVND (reference sequence). CDR3 sequence (DNA): TGTGCCAGTAGTGATGGACAGGGGGCGAAAATCTATAATTCACCCCTCCACTTT. Translation: CASSDGQGAKIYNSPLHF. The variable domain in full, completed from reference TRBV19 and TRBJ1-6, reads DGGITQSPKYLFRKEGQNVTLSCEQNLNHDAMYWYRQDPGQGLRLIYYSQIVNDFQKGDIAEGYSVSREKKESFPLTVTSAQKNPTAFYLCASSDGQGAKIYNSPLHFGNGTRLTVT.